This T cell receptor beta chain was captured in a study of shared clonotypes between healthy human individuals. Study details: Those who served as donors were two women and a few men between the ages of 18 and 49. Findings and limits, study-wide: Estimated clonotype richness was generally higher in naive than memory subsets. Non-shared clonotypes had lower generation probabilities than those shared by all four donors.

With respect to this clone: As yet, its antigen is unknown.

Profiled with immunoSEQ multiplex PCR; TCRdb holds only in-frame clones, not every one. In the table there are some 2,100,000 clones, almost 96% of which are singletons. Trimming removed 8 bases from V and 4 bases from J, with 18 bases in between. CDR3 size: 15 residues. Germline CDR1 and CDR2: SGHRS and YFSETQ. The source is a man younger than 30 in good health. The specimen sequenced was naive CD4+ T cells sorted from blood. Subset indicated: CD45RA+ positively selected. This sequence joins TRBV5-1 and TRBJ2-2; D is undetermined. CDR3 residues: CASSNPTKSTGELFF. In nucleotides, the CDR3 is TGCGCCAGTAGTAACCCAACTAAATCCACCGGGGAGCTGTTTTTT.